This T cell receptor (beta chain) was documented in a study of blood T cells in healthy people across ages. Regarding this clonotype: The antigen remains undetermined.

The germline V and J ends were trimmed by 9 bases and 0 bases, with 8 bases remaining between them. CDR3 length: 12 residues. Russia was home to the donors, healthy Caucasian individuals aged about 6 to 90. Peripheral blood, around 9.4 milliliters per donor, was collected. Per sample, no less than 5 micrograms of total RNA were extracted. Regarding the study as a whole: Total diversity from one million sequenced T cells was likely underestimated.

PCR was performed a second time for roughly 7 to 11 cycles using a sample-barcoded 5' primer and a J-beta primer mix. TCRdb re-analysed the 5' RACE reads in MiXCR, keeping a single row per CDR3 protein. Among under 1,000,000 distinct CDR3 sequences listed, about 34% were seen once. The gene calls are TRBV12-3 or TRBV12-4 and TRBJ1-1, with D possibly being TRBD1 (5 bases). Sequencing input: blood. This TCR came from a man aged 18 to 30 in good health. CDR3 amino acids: CASMTVNTEAFF. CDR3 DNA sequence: TGTGCCAGTATGACAGTGAACACTGAAGCTTTCTTT.